Following are 19 T cell receptor beta chains from one sample sequenced in a study of blood T cell repertoires in COVID-19. Here immunoSEQ multiplex PCR was the method, and the copy in TCRdb shows in-frame clones only, minus some. This table has about 19,000 clones, over 65% appearing once. The sequencing input was peripheral blood. Source of these receptors: a human donor in a cohort sampled during active COVID-19.

CDR3 protein: CASSPGHTKGGYTF. In nucleotides, the CDR3 is TGCGCCAGCAGCCCCGGACATACCAAAGGTGGCTACACCTTC. The chain employs TRBV5-1 and TRBJ1-2; D perhaps matches TRBD1 (5 bases). Trimming shortened V by 4 bases and J by 7 bases, and 17 bases separated the two germline ends. Germline V CDR1 and CDR2: SGHRS, YFSETQ. This CDR3 comprises 14 residues.

The chain couples TRBV18 to TRBJ2-7, with 8 bases aligning to TRBD1. Germline CDR1 KGHSH, CDR2 LQKENI. The junction had 15 bases not matched to a gene; V was cut back by 4 bases and J by 1 base. The CDR3 extends over 18 amino acids. The CDR3 here is CASSLRTGQSSSSYEQYF. CDR3 nucleotides: TGTGCCAGCTCACTTCGGACAGGGCAATCATCCTCTTCCTACGAGCAGTACTTC.

The chain has TRBV7-9 and TRBJ2-3; 10 bases are a match to TRBD2. In germline, CDR1 is SEHNR, CDR2 FQNEAQ (reference sequence). CDR3 length: 13 residues. The ends lost 6 bases at V and 9 bases at J; junction bases unmatched: 6. As DNA, the CDR3 is TGTGCCAGCAGGCTAGCGGGAGCCGGCACGCAGTATTTT. This translates into CASRLAGAGTQYF.

The chain has TRBV5-1 and TRBJ2-3; TRBD2 matches at 10 bases. Trimming removed 0 bases from V and 1 base from J; junction bases left unmatched: 17. In germline, CDR1 is SGHRS, CDR2 YFSETQ. This CDR3 spans 21 amino acids. CDR3 sequence (DNA): TGCGCCAGCAGCTTGGGAGAAGGTGGCCTAGCGGGAGTTGGGGGCACAGATACGCAGTATTTT. It specifies CASSLGEGGLAGVGGTDTQYF.

This rearrangement joins TRBV23-1 to TRBJ2-1, with 8 bases lining up with TRBD1. TRBV23-1 is labeled an ORF, and its function is uncertain. The CDR3 totals 15 residues. Trimming cost V 7 bases and J 4 bases; bases outside gene matches: 9. As DNA, the CDR3 is TGCGCCAGCATTCCCGGACAGGGAGAATACAATGAGCAGTTCTTC. It translates to CASIPGQGEYNEQFF.

This clone rates as medium-sized. The V call is TRBV21-1, the J call TRBJ1-4; the table's D gene call, TRBD1, was not cross checked with the DNA. TRBV21-1 is assigned pseudogene status. The CDR3 is 14 residues long. The CDR3 DNA is TGTGCCAGCAGCGGGGACAGGGGAAATGAAAAACTGTTTTTT. Its protein is CASSGDRGNEKLFF.

This chain links TRBV24-1 with TRBJ2-1; 11 nucleotides match TRBD1. V was clipped by 1 base and J by 8 bases; unmatched bases: 6. Germline-derived CDR1 and CDR2 are KGHDR and SFDVKD. The CDR3 extends over 16 amino acids. This CDR3 reads CATSDFTRTGGDEQFF. Here the CDR3 DNA reads TGTGCCACCAGTGATTTCACTCGGACAGGGGGCGATGAGCAGTTCTTC.

The chain uses TRBV7-2 and TRBJ1-3; D is ambiguous. CDR3 length equals 15 residues. CDR1 is SGHTA and CDR2 is FQGNSA in the germline V gene. V was clipped by 3 bases and J by 0 bases, with 9 bases between them. The CDR3 is CASSLVSISGNTIYF. The CDR3 nucleotides read TGTGCCAGCAGCTTGGTTTCTATCTCTGGAAACACCATATATTTT.

This clone was seen a handful of times. This chain connects TRBV18 to TRBJ2-5; D unresolved. The CDR3 is 14 residues long. Germline V gives CDR1 KGHSH, CDR2 LQKENI. Trimming shortened V by 1 base and J by 4 bases, and 10 bases separated the two germline ends. CDR3 sequence (DNA): TGTGCCAGCTCACCACAGGAGTGGCGAGAGACCCAGTACTTC. Encoded protein: CASSPQEWRETQYF.

This chain links TRBV28 with TRBJ2-1; a weak D match, TRBD2 (6 bases). The CDR3 is 15 residues long. V dropped 6 bases and J dropped 4 bases, with 16 bases sitting between them. Germline V CDR1 and CDR2: MDHEN, SYDVKM. The chain's CDR3 is CASSTGTQFYNEQFF. The DNA for the CDR3 is TGTGCCAGCAGCACCGGGACTCAATTTTACAATGAGCAGTTCTTC.

This clone is medium-sized. The junction does not match germline at one end; this may be a read error. The chain's CDR3 is CASSIGRRGGDEQYF. The CDR3 bases are TGTGCCAGCAGCATAGGAAGACGGGGAGGAGACGAGCAGTACTTC. The gene calls are TRBV13 and TRBJ2-7; possibly TRBD2 for D (6 bases). The CDR3 has 15 amino acids. CDR1 is PRHDT and CDR2 is FYEKMQ in the germline V gene (reference sequence).

This clone was seen only once. The chain is built from TRBV29-1 and TRBJ2-7, with D possibly matching TRBD1 (5 bases). Germline loops: CDR1 SQVTM, CDR2 ANQGSEA. The CDR3 is made up of 11 amino acids. Trimming removed 4 bases at V and 7 bases at J, with 11 bases between. The CDR3: CSVAGNIEQYF. As DNA, the CDR3 is TGCAGCGTTGCAGGGAATATAGAGCAGTACTTC.

This clone is a singleton in its sample. The V and J genes are TRBV7-8 and TRBJ2-7; 10 nucleotides line up with TRBD2. This CDR3 has 15 amino acids. Germline V gene lookup returns CDR1 SGHVS and CDR2 FQNEAQ. Trimming at V came to 5 bases and at J to 1 base, leaving 5 bases not matched to a gene. The CDR3 bases are TGTGCCAGCAGCCTCCGGACTAGCGGTTCCTACGAGCAGTACTTC. It codes for CASSLRTSGSYEQYF.

This sequence joins TRBV5-6 and TRBJ2-3, with 9 bases fitting TRBD2. The CDR3 spans 16 residues. Germline lookup yields CDR1 SGHDT and CDR2 YYEEEE. With V trimmed by 3 bases and J by 3 bases, 8 bases remained unmatched. The CDR3 nucleotides read TGTGCCAGCAGCTCCGGGACTAGCAGATTAACAGATACGCAGTATTTT. Its translation is CASSSGTSRLTDTQYF.

The chain carries TRBV5-6 and TRBJ1-1, with 11 bases lining up with TRBD1. V shed 1 base and J 6 bases; nucleotides not matched to a gene: 5. CDR1 and CDR2 from the germline V gene are SGHDT and YYEEEE. The CDR3 is made up of 15 amino acids. The CDR3 sequence is CASSLRGTGGSEAFF. The DNA for the CDR3 is TGTGCCAGCAGCTTGCGGGGGACAGGGGGGTCTGAAGCTTTCTTT.

Remarks on this clone: Other DNA sequences within the sample encode an identical CDR3. The V gene is TRBV11-3, the J gene TRBJ2-2, with 10 bases that match TRBD1. Losses at the gene ends were 6 bases for V and 3 bases for J; bases not matched to a gene: 7. CDR3 length: 16 residues. CDR1 and CDR2 from the germline V gene are SGHNT and YENEEA. Here the CDR3 reads CASSKSGTGDTGELFF. The CDR3 DNA is TGTGCCAGCAGTAAATCCGGGACAGGGGACACCGGGGAGCTGTTTTTT.

In its sample, this clone was seen a few times. The chain has TRBV20-1 and TRBJ1-5; TRBD1 aligns across 10 bases. CDR3 length: 15 amino acids. Germline loops: CDR1 DFQATT, CDR2 SNEGSKA (reference sequence). The V and J ends lost 3 bases and 7 bases, in that order; junction bases with no gene match: 9. The CDR3 DNA reads as TGCAGTGCTAGTAGTGGGGACAGGGGAGGCCAGCCCCAGCATTTT. Residues: CSASSGDRGGQPQHF.

The V call is TRBV28, the J call TRBJ2-7; 12 positions agree with TRBD2. The CDR3 totals 17 residues. Germline lookup yields CDR1 MDHEN and CDR2 SYDVKM. V was pared by 6 bases and J by 4 bases, with 13 bases of the junction left unmatched. The CDR3 sequence: CASSPPGLAGKTYEQYF. The CDR3, as DNA: TGTGCCAGCAGCCCCCCGGGACTAGCGGGCAAAACGTACGAGCAGTACTTC.

The chain is built from TRBV2 and TRBJ1-2; D remains unclear. The CDR3 is 14 amino acids. The germline V gene has CDR1 SNHLY and CDR2 FYNNEI. The ends were cut back, 3 bases at V and 0 bases at J, with 8 bases in the middle. CDR3 sequence reads: CASSDHRANYGYTF. The CDR3 DNA follows: TGTGCCAGCAGTGATCATCGGGCTAACTATGGCTACACCTTC.